This TCR beta chain was captured in a study of shared clonotypes between healthy human individuals (dated by TCRdb to about 2020). Background for the entire study: A couple of women and a few men aged 18 to 49 years were included in the cohort. Per donor, three plates each were used for CD4 naive and CD4 memory, two for CD8 naive, and one for CD8 memory. Blood TCR repertoires of about five healthy adults were deeply sequenced to estimate repertoire size and the extent of clonotype sharing between individuals. Between about 0.85 and 8.9 billion PBMCs per donor were obtained by leukapheresis. To increase sequencing depth and limit assay-specific biases, TCR repertoire library preparation and sequencing were carried out by different laboratories using diverse techniques.

Points the paper makes about the study in general: When a handful of donors were compared, the shared fraction of clonotypes was about 5% for naive CD4, over 3% for naive CD8, 2% to 2.5% for memory CD4, and roughly 0.4% for memory CD8. Pairwise subsampling led to the expectation that sequencing depth would affect the degree of clonotype sharing among donors. The small number of donors limited the genetic and exposure-history diversity represented. Sampling was limited to blood, and TCR repertoires in tissue likely differ from TCR repertoires in blood. Naive subsets generally had larger estimated clonotype richness than memory subsets did. Compared with non-shared clonotypes, the clonotypes found in all four sorted-subset donors had higher generation probabilities. Incomplete sequencing was indicated by rarefaction of sorted-subset datasets, despite the large sequencing depth.

As for this clone: What antigen it recognizes has not been identified. No base quality information exists; no much larger clone differs at one position.

From its cysteine to its phenylalanine, the CDR3 spans 12 amino acids. Only CDR3 DNA remains: 36 bases, in frame from the first base. V loses 1 base, J loses 11 bases, and the germline ends lie 9 bases apart. The germline V gene (reference sequence) provides CDR1 SEHNR and CDR2 FQNEAQ. The donors were healthy, HIV-negative adults with no recently reported acute infections or vaccinations. Only Caucasian adults living in Nashville, Tennessee, USA were represented among the donors. CD8 memory samples were composed of magnetically selected CD45RO+ cells combined with CCR7-negative CD45RA+ effector memory (TemRA) cells. Blood was collected by leukapheresis, and PBMCs were isolated by Ficoll-Histopaque density gradient centrifugation and then cryopreserved in liquid nitrogen vapor phase. Analytical flow cytometry was used to check the purity and quantity of each magnetically sorted T cell population. From each sorted fraction, genomic DNA was isolated and quantified by UV absorbance on a Nanodrop 2000c.

TCR CDR3 regions were amplified from genomic DNA by multiplex PCR using the deep immunoSEQ assay. Extracted genomic DNA from each cell subset was distributed evenly across all wells of several immunoSEQ 96-well plates, and each plate was treated as a replicate. Each replicate PCR for sorted subsets received around 210 ng genomic DNA, equal to some 32,000 T cell genomes. Purified libraries were quantified with a Qubit 3.0 fluorometer, sized on a Bioanalyzer 2100, and re-quantified with the KAPA Library Quantification kit. A separate single-read 150-cycle Illumina NextSeq 550 flow cell was used to sequence each immunoSEQ 96-well plate. On the authors' methods: The immunoSEQ output contained only junctional sequences without quality scores, so filtering could not match that applied to full-length reads. Sequences were annotated with PyIR, a Python wrapper for IgBLAST v1.9, using IMGT germline references to assign V/J genes and CDR3. Any read was removed if the V/J assignment was weak (E-value above 1e-6), the CDR3 was missing, or the read contained stop codons, out-of-frame junctions, or ambiguous translated residues. V3J clonotypes were defined as sequences sharing an identical inferred V gene, J gene, and CDR3 amino acid sequence. To compute the percentage overlap between repertoires, the number of shared unique clonotypes was divided by the size of the smaller repertoire. Repertoire richness was assessed with RTK rarefaction, the Chao1 estimator, and Recon v2.1 estimates of unobserved clonotypes. Generation probabilities were computed with OLGA for all TCRbeta clonotypes obtained by the gDNA method from four donors. This is the immuneACCESS table as TCRdb keeps it, with only in-frame sequences that have V and J called. A part of the clones is gone; compared with another copy, unresolved V genes explain less than half, and the rest is unexplained. V and J calls plus clone size are reproduced from that table; the DNA served to infer D and trimming. Across this sample there are over 95,000 clones, with 55% to 70% seen only once. The biggest ten clones account for roughly 24% of the sample.

The source is a woman aged 25 to 39 in good health. The chain uses TRBV7-9 and TRBJ1-5; there is no confident call for the D gene. The sample comprised memory CD8+ T cells sorted from blood. Explained via the paper, the cell subset or site label denotes: CD45RO+ cells pooled with CCR7-negative TemRA cells. CDR3 region: CASSLVGEAQHF. The nucleotide sequence reads TGTGCCAGCAGCTTAGTCGGGGAGGCCCAGCATTTT. This CDR3, with the reference TRBV7-9 and TRBJ1-5 proteins standing in past its ends, gives the full variable domain DTGVSQNPRHKITKRGQNVTFRCDPISEHNRLYWYRQTLGQGPEFLTYFQNEAQLEKSRLLSDRFSAERPKGSFSTLEIQRTEQGDSAMYLCASSLVGEAQHFGDGTRLSIL.